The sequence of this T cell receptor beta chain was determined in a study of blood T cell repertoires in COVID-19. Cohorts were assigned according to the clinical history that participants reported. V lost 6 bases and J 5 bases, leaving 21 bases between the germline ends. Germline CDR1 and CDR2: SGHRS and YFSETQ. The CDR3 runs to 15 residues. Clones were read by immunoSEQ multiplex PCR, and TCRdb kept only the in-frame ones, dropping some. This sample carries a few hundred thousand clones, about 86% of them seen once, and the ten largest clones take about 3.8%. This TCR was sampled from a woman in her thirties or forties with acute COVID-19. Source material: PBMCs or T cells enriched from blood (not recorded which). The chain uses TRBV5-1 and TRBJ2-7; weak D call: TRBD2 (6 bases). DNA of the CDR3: TGCGCCAGCACCGTAGGGCCGGGAGAGGGGAACGAGCAGTACTTC. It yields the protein CASTVGPGEGNEQYF.